Below, 10 T cell receptor beta chains from the same sample are listed, as sequenced in a study of Ad26.COV2.S vaccination and SARS-CoV-2 variants. TCRdb's copy holds only in-frame clones and misses some; the assay was immunoSEQ multiplex PCR. The table includes about 440,000 clones, 90% detected once. Stated treatment: approximately 18 received Ad26.COV2.S at low or high dose, single or two shots; 5 received placebo; per-sample allocation not given. After the first vaccine or placebo injection, samples were drawn on day 63. The sequences come from peripheral blood, collected in a trial of Ad26.COV2.S vaccine versus placebo. These receptors were taken from a person aged 18 to 59 who received the Ad26.COV2.S COVID-19 vaccine or a placebo.

The genes are TRBV19 and TRBJ1-4; D is undetermined. The CDR3 consists of 15 residues. Trimming left V 4 bases short and J 0 bases short, with 9 bases between. Germline V lookup: CDR1 LNHDA, CDR2 SQIVND (reference sequence). The CDR3 is CASSKEGATNEKLFF. CDR3 nucleotides: TGTGCCAGTAGTAAAGAGGGAGCAACTAATGAAAAACTGTTTTTT.

This sequence joins TRBV7-9 and TRBJ2-5, with D unclear. Trimming stripped 5 bases from V and 1 base from J, with 8 bases between. This CDR3 is built from 13 residues. CDR1 SEHNR and CDR2 FQNEAQ come from the germline V gene (reference sequence). The CDR3 protein is CASSPPAQETQYF. The CDR3 DNA sequence: TGTGCCAGCAGCCCCCCCGCCCAAGAGACCCAGTACTTC.

The table lists this clone with a few counts. The chain combines TRBV6-1 with TRBJ1-6; D unresolved. CDR3 length: 17 residues. The germline gives CDR1 MNHNS, CDR2 SASEGT. Trimming stripped 2 bases from V and 7 bases from J, with 18 bases between. The CDR3 bases are TGTGCCAGCAGTGAAAACCTCCGGTCAGGCAACAATTCACCCCTCCACTTT. Encoded protein: CASSENLRSGNNSPLHF.

CDR3 loop: CASSHRGERGANVLTF. The CDR3, as DNA: TGTGCCAGCAGCCACCGGGGAGAGCGTGGGGCCAACGTCCTGACTTTC. The chain is built from TRBV4-2 and TRBJ2-6; D might be TRBD2 (5 bases). V dropped 3 bases and J dropped 3 bases, with 12 bases sitting between them. This CDR3 comprises 16 residues. From germline, CDR1 is LGHNA and CDR2 YNFKEQ.

In its sample, this clone was seen a few times. This chain connects TRBV7-9 to TRBJ2-7; TRBD2 matches 8 bases. Germline values: CDR1 SEHNR, CDR2 FQNEAQ (reference sequence). The CDR3 extends over 15 amino acids. The V gene end was trimmed by 5 bases and the J gene end by 2 bases; junction bases not matched to a gene: 8. CDR3 in amino acids: CASSPSGTRAYEQYF. The CDR3 DNA follows: TGTGCCAGCAGCCCCTCCGGGACTAGGGCCTACGAGCAGTACTTC.

The chain couples TRBV7-3 to TRBJ2-2; maybe TRBD2 (5 bases). The V end was cut by 5 bases, the J end by 1 base, with 14 bases between. The CDR3 is 16 residues long. CDR1 and CDR2 from the germline V gene are SGHTA and FQGTGA. CDR3 sequence: CASSLRGFENTGELFF. The CDR3 DNA follows: TGTGCCAGCAGCCTCCGAGGGTTCGAGAACACCGGGGAGCTGTTTTTT.

This chain links TRBV28 with TRBJ2-7; 7 nucleotides line up with TRBD1. Germline V gene sequence: CDR1 MDHEN, CDR2 SYDVKM. The CDR3 covers 14 residues. The V and J ends lost 7 bases and 4 bases, in that order; junction bases with no gene match: 10. This chain's CDR3 is CASTGSGTEYEQYF. The DNA of the CDR3 is TGTGCCAGCACGGGATCCGGGACAGAATACGAGCAGTACTTC.

The rearrangement joins TRBV9 to TRBJ1-6, with a weak D call TRBD1 (5 bases). This CDR3 comprises 16 residues. Germline V gene sequence: CDR1 SGDLS, CDR2 YYNGEE. The V end lost 0 bases, the J end lost 7 bases, and 14 bases lay between the germline ends. The CDR3 nucleotides read TGTGCCAGCAGCGTAGACCCGGGGCGAACAAATTCACCCCTCCACTTT. This codes for CASSVDPGRTNSPLHF. Full variable domain (remainder filled in from reference TRBV9 and TRBJ1-6): DSGVTQTPKHLITATGQRVTLRCSPRSGDLSVYWYQQSLDQGLQFLIQYYNGEERAKGNILERFSAQQFPDLHSELNLSSLELGDSALYFCASSVDPGRTNSPLHFGNGTRLTVT.

The CDR3 DNA sequence: TGTGCCAGCAGATCTACGGGGGCCCATAATTCACCCCTCCACTTT. This gives the protein CASRSTGAHNSPLHF. The chain joins TRBV28 to TRBJ1-6; the D gene is possibly TRBD1 (6 bases). This CDR3 has 15 residues. CDR1 and CDR2 from the germline V gene are MDHEN and SYDVKM. V was clipped by 6 bases and J by 5 bases, with 14 bases between them.

The J gene is TRBJ2-5, the V gene TRBV19; a weak D match, TRBD1 (6 bases). With 3 bases removed from V and 1 base from J, the gap between germline ends came to 12 bases. Germline V gene data show CDR1 as LNHDA and CDR2 as SQIVND (reference sequence). This CDR3 has 15 residues. CDR3 residues: CASSIGQRLQETQYF. In nucleotides, the CDR3 is TGTGCCAGTAGTATCGGACAGAGACTCCAAGAGACCCAGTACTTC.